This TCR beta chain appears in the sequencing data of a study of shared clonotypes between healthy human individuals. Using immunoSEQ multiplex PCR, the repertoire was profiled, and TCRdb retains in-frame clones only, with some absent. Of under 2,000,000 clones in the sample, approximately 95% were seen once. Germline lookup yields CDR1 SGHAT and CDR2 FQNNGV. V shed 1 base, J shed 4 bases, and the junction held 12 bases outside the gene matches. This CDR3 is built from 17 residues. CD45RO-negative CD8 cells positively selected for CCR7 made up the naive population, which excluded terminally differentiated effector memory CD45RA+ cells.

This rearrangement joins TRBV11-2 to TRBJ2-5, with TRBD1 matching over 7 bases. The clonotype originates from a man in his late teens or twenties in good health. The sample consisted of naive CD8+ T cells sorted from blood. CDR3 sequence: CASSLGATGVVGETQYF. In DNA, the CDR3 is TGTGCCAGCAGCTTAGGGGCTACAGGGGTGGTTGGAGAGACCCAGTACTTC.